The following is a TCR beta chain sequence with its context. As yet, its antigen is unknown. The entry originates in a study of T-cell reconstitution after alpha-beta-depleted transplantation in children. Study findings and constraints: About two months after transplant, alpha-beta T cells reportedly came from several hundred expanded graft clones. The high TCRbeta diversity at day 60 in some patients came from surviving recipient T cells and thymic progenitors. When one year had passed after transplant, most T-cell counts and diversity came from newly produced T cells.

During its preparation, the TCRbeta library received unique molecular identifiers. TCRdb re-analysed the PCR reads in MiXCR, keeping a single row per CDR3 protein. Of hundreds of thousands of distinct CDR3 sequences in the sample, 13% were seen once. V lost 6 bases and J 7 bases, leaving 19 bases between the germline ends. CDR1 and CDR2 (germline): SGHTA, FQGTGA. The length of the CDR3 is 15 residues. The source of this sequence is a male patient between 5 and 17 years old who had a stem cell transplant for acute myeloid leukemia, so the T cells may come from the graft donor. The sequencing used PBMCs, mostly from graft donor cells, collected 360 days after TCRalphabeta/CD19-depleted stem cell transplant. The chain couples TRBV7-3 to TRBJ2-1; the D gene is possibly TRBD1 (6 bases). CDR3 DNA: TGTGCCAGCAGTCACGGACAGACCCCTGGGAATGAGCAGTTCTTC. It translates to CASSHGQTPGNEQFF. Variable domain in full (rest from reference TRBV7-3 and TRBJ2-1): GAGVSQTPSNKVTEKGKYVELRCDPISGHTALYWYRQSLGQGPEFLIYFQGTGAADDSGLPNDRFFAVRPEGSVSTLKIQRTERGDSAVYLCASSHGQTPGNEQFFGPGTRLTVL.